The next 26 T cell receptor beta chains were all read from a single sample in a study of blood T cells in healthy people across ages. Sample-barcoded 5' priming and a J-beta primer mix drove a second PCR of roughly 6 to 12 cycles. TCRdb re-called the 5' RACE reads through MiXCR, storing one row per CDR3 protein. The sample yields 500,000 to 650,000 distinct CDR3 sequences, about 25% seen once. Another study also made use of these data, one on T cells of mothers and their children.

Sequenced sample: blood. Receptors originate from a boy aged 2 to 9 in good health.

This rearrangement joins TRBV6-5 to TRBJ2-3; TRBD2 matches 8 bases. Germline-derived CDR1 and CDR2 are MNHEY and SVGAGI. The J segment lost 1 base and the V segment lost 0 bases, leaving 9 bases of the junction unmatched. The CDR3 sequence is 18 residues long. For the CDR3, the DNA is TGTGCCAGCAGTTACTCTGGGCAGCGGGGGATTCGCACAGATACGCAGTATTTT. It yields the protein CASSYSGQRGIRTDTQYF.

This chain links TRBV7-9 with TRBJ2-5; 8 nucleotides match TRBD2. The J call may be in error: the DNA end matches TRBJ2-1 better. The length of the CDR3 is 16 residues. CDR1 and CDR2 (germline): SEHNR, FQNEAQ (reference sequence). CDR3 protein: CASSLVLGGRNNEQFF. The CDR3 region has the DNA TGTGCCAGCAGCTTAGTACTTGGCGGGAGGAACAATGAGCAGTTCTTC.

This clonotype was detected a few times. The CDR3 DNA follows: TGTGCCATCGGCGGGACTTTGACTGAAGCTTTCTTT. Translated: CAIGGTLTEAFF. The chain combines TRBV10-3 with TRBJ1-1; possibly TRBD1 for D (5 bases). Germline V gene data show CDR1 as ENHRY and CDR2 as SYGVKD. The CDR3 consists of 12 residues. The V gene lost 8 bases and the J gene lost 5 bases, with 12 bases spanning the gap.

In DNA, the CDR3 is TGTGCCAGCAGAGAGGGCCTTCTAGACACTGAAGCTTTCTTT. It yields the protein CASREGLLDTEAFF. This chain joins TRBV6-6 and TRBJ1-1; D is uncertain. Trimming pared 6 bases from V and 3 bases from J, leaving 14 bases between. Germline CDR1 MNHNY, CDR2 SVGAGI (reference sequence). The CDR3 is 14 residues long.

This clonotype came up a few times. The V and J genes are TRBV10-2 and TRBJ2-7; D gene ambiguous. The CDR3 spans 14 residues. Germline V gene data show CDR1 as WSHSY and CDR2 as SAAADI. V was shortened by 0 bases and J by 1 base, with 7 bases between the two germline ends. The CDR3: CASSESGRSYEQYF. The DNA for the CDR3 is TGCGCCAGCAGTGAGTCTGGGCGGTCCTACGAGCAGTACTTC.

The sample holds a few counts of this clonotype. The J gene is TRBJ1-1, the V gene TRBV20-1; D is possibly TRBD1 (6 bases). Germline V gene sequence: CDR1 DFQATT, CDR2 SNEGSKA (reference sequence). The CDR3 is 13 amino acids. Trimming stripped 3 bases from V and 4 bases from J, with 12 bases between. The chain's CDR3 is CSARGRGATEAFF. CDR3 DNA sequence: TGCAGTGCTAGGGGCAGGGGCGCCACTGAAGCTTTCTTT.

The CDR3 loop is CASSLTWANYGYTF. For the CDR3, the DNA is TGTGCCAGCAGCCTTACCTGGGCTAACTATGGCTACACCTTC. The chain links TRBV28 to TRBJ1-2, with D unclear. The V gene lost 6 bases and the J gene lost 0 bases, with 11 bases spanning the gap. There are 14 residues in the CDR3. The germline V gene encodes CDR1 MDHEN and CDR2 SYDVKM.

The sample holds a few counts of this clonotype. This chain links TRBV20-1 with TRBJ2-1; 7 nucleotides line up with TRBD1. Germline CDR1 is DFQATT and CDR2 is SNEGSKA (reference sequence). CDR3 length equals 15 residues. Trimming took 1 base from V and 3 from J; bases not matched to a gene: 6. CDR3 protein: CSARAPGQHYNEQFF. The CDR3 bases are TGCAGTGCTAGAGCCCCGGGACAGCACTACAATGAGCAGTTCTTC.

This clonotype was seen more than once but under ten times. The chain combines TRBV2 with TRBJ2-5; D is undetermined. The J call may not be correct, given that the DNA end is closer to TRBJ2-1. CDR3 length equals 13 residues. Germline V gene sequence: CDR1 SNHLY, CDR2 FYNNEI. CDR3 loop: CASSDPGSNEQFF. The CDR3 region has the DNA TGTGCCAGCAGTGATCCAGGATCCAATGAGCAGTTCTTC.

The chain links TRBV28 to TRBJ2-7; 7 bases agree with TRBD1. Germline CDR1 reads MDHEN; CDR2 reads SYDVKM. Unmatched junction bases numbered 10, after V lost 6 bases and J lost 2 bases. This CDR3 region has 15 residues. Here the CDR3 reads CASRREGGVAYEQYF. In DNA, the CDR3 is TGTGCCAGCAGACGCGAAGGGGGCGTCGCCTACGAGCAGTACTTC. The whole variable domain, remainder taken from reference TRBV28 and TRBJ2-7, is DVKVTQSSRYLVKRTGEKVFLECVQDMDHENMFWYRQDPGLGLRLIYFSYDVKMKEKGDIPEGYSVSREKKERFSLILESASTNQTSMYLCASRREGGVAYEQYFGPGTRLTVT.

This chain uses TRBV5-5 with TRBJ2-7; TRBD1 aligns across 8 bases. Germline V gene lookup returns CDR1 SGHKS and CDR2 YYEKEE (reference sequence). The CDR3 is 15 amino acids. After removal of 4 bases from V and 3 bases from J, the junction contained 9 bases not matched to a gene. The CDR3 nucleotides read TGTGCCAGCAGCCCCAGGGGGCTGGACTTCTACGAGCAGTACTTC. This encodes CASSPRGLDFYEQYF.

This clonotype showed up just a few times. The chain uses TRBV6-6 and TRBJ1-1; TRBD1 matches at 7 bases. The V gene's germline CDR1 is MNHNY and CDR2 SVGAGI (reference sequence). Germline trimming cut 5 bases from V and 2 bases from J; bases unmatched to any gene: 8. The CDR3 has 15 amino acids. CDR3 bases: TGTGCCAGCAGTCCCTGGACAGGCAAAAACACTGAAGCTTTCTTT. It encodes CASSPWTGKNTEAFF.

This clonotype was counted only a few times. One end of the junction fails to match germline, which may point to a read error. J is TRBJ2-5 and V is TRBV15, with D uncertain. Germline assignment: CDR1 LNHNV and CDR2 YYDKDF (reference sequence). The CDR3 has 14 residues. CDR3 in amino acids: CATSGERHGETQYF. CDR3 in DNA: TGTGCCACCAGCGGAGAGAGACACGGAGAGACCCAGTACTTC.

This chain joins TRBV29-1 and TRBJ2-5, with 9 bases fitting TRBD2. The length of the CDR3 is 15 residues. CDR1 is SQVTM, CDR2 ANQGSEA, per germline. The junction had 8 bases not matched to a gene; V was cut back by 2 bases and J by 4 bases. The chain's CDR3 is CSVETAGGRRETQYF. The CDR3, as DNA: TGCAGCGTTGAAACAGCGGGAGGCCGCAGAGAGACCCAGTACTTC.

This clonotype occurred a few times. The CDR3 protein is CSASRSRVGKNIQYF. CDR3 bases: TGCAGTGCTAGTCGCTCCAGGGTCGGCAAAAACATTCAGTACTTC. The gene calls are TRBV20-1 and TRBJ2-4, with D possibly being TRBD1 (5 bases). V shed 3 bases and J shed 3 bases, with 15 bases lying between them. The CDR3 sequence is 15 residues long. Germline V gives CDR1 DFQATT, CDR2 SNEGSKA (reference sequence).

A few counts support this clonotype. The V and J genes are TRBV6-5 and TRBJ2-4, with D perhaps matching TRBD1 (6 bases). Germline-derived CDR1 and CDR2 are MNHEY and SVGAGI. The ends were cut back, 8 bases at V and 2 bases at J, with 37 bases in the middle. This CDR3 is 22 amino acids long. The CDR3 DNA follows: TGTGCCAGCCCAAGGGGGATGGTAATTCCTTCTAGCTTAGAAGTTACCAAAAACATTCAGTACTTC. Protein sequence: CASPRGMVIPSSLEVTKNIQYF.

This clonotype showed up just a few times. The chain links TRBV4-3 to TRBJ2-7; 7 bases line up with TRBD1. Germline loops: CDR1 LGHNA, CDR2 YSLEER. Losses at the gene ends were 4 bases for V and 6 bases for J; bases not matched to a gene: 3. The CDR3 extends over 12 amino acids. DNA for the CDR3: TGCGCCAGCAGCCCACAGGGGTGCGAGCAGTACTTC. As protein: CASSPQGCEQYF.

This clonotype was observed a few times. The chain uses TRBV27 and TRBJ2-5; D gene uncertain. The DNA end is more similar to TRBJ2-7, so the J call may be wrong. This CDR3 comprises 15 residues. Germline V CDR1 and CDR2: MNHEY, SMNVEV (reference sequence). The DNA of the CDR3 is TGTGCCAGCAGTTTATTGGGCTCAACCGCCTACGAGCAGTACTTC. Amino acids: CASSLLGSTAYEQYF.

The gene calls are TRBV29-1 and TRBJ2-3, with TRBD2 matching over 7 bases. Germline values: CDR1 SQVTM, CDR2 ANQGSEA. Losses at the gene ends were 6 bases for V and 2 bases for J; bases not matched to a gene: 5. The CDR3 is 13 residues long. Here the CDR3 DNA reads TGCAGCGTCGAGCGGGGACTCACAGATACGCAGTATTTT. Protein product: CSVERGLTDTQYF.

The V gene is TRBV10-3, the J gene TRBJ2-2, with 9 bases that match TRBD2. The J segment lost 2 bases and the V segment lost 4 bases, leaving 8 bases of the junction unmatched. CDR1 ENHRY and CDR2 SYGVKD come from the germline V gene. This CDR3 is 17 amino acids long. The CDR3 spells CAISATAGGTNTGELFF. For the CDR3, the DNA is TGTGCCATCAGTGCTACAGCGGGGGGTACAAACACCGGGGAGCTGTTTTTT.

The chain links TRBV20-1 to TRBJ2-2, with D maybe TRBD2 (6 bases). The germline gives CDR1 DFQATT, CDR2 SNEGSKA (reference sequence). Trimming stripped 1 base from V and 1 base from J, with 7 bases between. The CDR3 has 14 residues. This CDR3 reads CSARGEENTGELFF. Here the CDR3 DNA reads TGCAGTGCTAGAGGGGAGGAGAACACCGGGGAGCTGTTTTTT.

The J gene is TRBJ2-5, the V gene TRBV2; 7 bases map to TRBD2. The J call is uncertain, as TRBJ2-1 better fits the DNA end. Germline lookup yields CDR1 SNHLY and CDR2 FYNNEI. The CDR3 runs 10 residues. The CDR3 region is CASGRGEQFF. CDR3 coding DNA: TGTGCCAGCGGGAGGGGTGAGCAGTTCTTC.

The J gene is TRBJ2-5, the V gene TRBV7-9, with 14 bases that match TRBD2. The DNA matches TRBJ2-7 better at its end, which makes the J call doubtful. The length of the CDR3 is 16 residues. Germline loops: CDR1 SEHNR, CDR2 FQNEAQ (reference sequence). The CDR3 sequence is CASSPGLAGDSYEQYF. DNA of the CDR3: TGTGCCAGCAGCCCGGGACTAGCGGGGGACTCCTACGAGCAGTACTTC.

This clonotype has just a few counts. The chain uses TRBV11-2 and TRBJ2-4; D may be TRBD1 (5 bases). The CDR3 is 15 amino acids. Germline V CDR1 and CDR2: SGHAT, FQNNGV. Deletions cut 2 bases from V and 15 bases from J, with 23 bases between. This CDR3 is CASSLISHTGGFMYF. The DNA of the CDR3 is TGTGCCAGCAGCTTAATTTCCCACACAGGCGGATTTATGTACTTC.

This clonotype occurred a few times. J is TRBJ2-2 and V is TRBV6-5, with D perhaps matching TRBD2 (5 bases). This CDR3 spans 16 amino acids. Germline V lookup: CDR1 MNHEY, CDR2 SVGAGI. Trimming removed 2 bases from V and 0 bases from J, with 10 bases in between. CDR3 bases: TGTGCCAGCAGTTACGATCCTAGCTCGAACACCGGGGAGCTGTTTTTT. This encodes CASSYDPSSNTGELFF.

The chain uses TRBV14 and TRBJ2-1; 14 bases match TRBD2. V shed 4 bases, J shed 7 bases, and the junction held 12 bases outside the gene matches. This CDR3 is 18 amino acids long. Germline V lookup: CDR1 SGHDN, CDR2 FVKESK. The DNA for the CDR3 is TGTGCCAGCAGCCCCGGGACTAGCGGGAGACGCCACAGAAATGAGCAGTTCTTC. Translated, it gives CASSPGTSGRRHRNEQFF.